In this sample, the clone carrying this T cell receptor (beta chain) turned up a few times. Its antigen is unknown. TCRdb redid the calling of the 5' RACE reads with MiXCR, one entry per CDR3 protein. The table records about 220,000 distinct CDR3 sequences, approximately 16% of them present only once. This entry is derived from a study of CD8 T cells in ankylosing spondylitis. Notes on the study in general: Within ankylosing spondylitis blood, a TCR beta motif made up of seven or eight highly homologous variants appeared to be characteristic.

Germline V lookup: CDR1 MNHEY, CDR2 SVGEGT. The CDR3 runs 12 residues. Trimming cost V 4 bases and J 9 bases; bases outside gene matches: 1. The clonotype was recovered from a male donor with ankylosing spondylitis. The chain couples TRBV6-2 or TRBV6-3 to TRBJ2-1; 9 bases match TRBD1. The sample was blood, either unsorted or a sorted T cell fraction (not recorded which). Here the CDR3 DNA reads TGTGCCAGCAGTTGGGACAGGGCTGAGCAGTTCTTC. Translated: CASSWDRAEQFF.